Below, 20 T cell receptor beta chains from the same sample are listed, as sequenced in a study of CD8+CD57+ T cells in acquired aplastic anemia. Whoever was chosen for sequencing had shown CD8+CD57+ cell expansion by flow cytometry. Investigators profiled TCR beta VDJ and CDR3 from genomic DNA template. Via MiXCR, TCRdb re-called the reads, giving one row per CDR3 protein. The repertoire consists of more than 200,000 distinct CDR3 sequences, with roughly 53% occurring once and the leading ten covering nearly 20%. Sequencing input: sorted CD4+, CD8+, or CD8+CD57+ T cells (not recorded which) from PBMCs. The receptors were gathered from a human donor with aplastic anemia.

This clonotype was observed a few times. This chain joins TRBV3-1 and TRBJ2-7; 12 bases line up with TRBD2. Germline trimming cut 4 bases from V and 7 bases from J; bases unmatched to any gene: 8. The V gene's germline CDR1 is LGHDT and CDR2 YNNKEL (reference sequence). This CDR3 has 15 amino acids. The DNA for the CDR3 is TGTGCCAGCAGCCCCCTGACTAGCGGGGGACTGGAGCAGTACTTC. This sequence encodes CASSPLTSGGLEQYF.

The V gene is TRBV7-6, the J gene TRBJ1-4; D may be TRBD1 (5 bases). V was pared by 5 bases and J by 8 bases, with 9 bases between. Germline V CDR1 and CDR2: SGHVS, FNYEAQ. The CDR3 covers 12 residues. CDR3 protein: CASSTWGEKLFF. CDR3 nucleotide sequence: TGTGCCAGCAGCACATGGGGGGAAAAACTGTTTTTT.

Ten or more counts support this clonotype. This sequence joins TRBV4-1 and TRBJ2-1; 11 positions agree with TRBD2. The CDR3 is made up of 14 amino acids. CDR1 is MGHRA and CDR2 is YSYEKL in the germline V gene. The trim removed 1 base at V and 9 bases at J, leaving 2 bases unmatched. This CDR3 reads CASSQVAGGGEQFF. CDR3 nucleotide sequence: TGCGCCAGCAGCCAAGTAGCGGGGGGGGGTGAGCAGTTCTTC.

This clonotype came up many times. This chain links TRBV6-1 with TRBJ1-2; D not resolved. With 4 bases removed from V and 2 bases from J, the gap between germline ends came to 14 bases. CDR3 length equals 15 residues. Germline V gene data show CDR1 as MNHNS and CDR2 as SASEGT. DNA for the CDR3: TGTGCCAGCAGTGGCGCGGAAAGGCCAAACTATGGCTACACCTTC. Translating it yields CASSGAERPNYGYTF.

The CDR3 DNA sequence: TGTGCCATCAGTGACACACTGGGACTCATCCCCGGACGAAACACCATATATTTT. Its translation: CAISDTLGLIPGRNTIYF. This rearrangement joins TRBV10-3 to TRBJ1-3; tentative D call: TRBD1 (5 bases). The germline CDR1 and CDR2 sequences are ENHRY and SYGVKD. The CDR3 totals 18 residues. The V gene lost 3 bases and the J gene lost 5 bases, with 23 bases spanning the gap.

The table lists this clonotype with many counts. J is TRBJ2-7 and V is TRBV5-1; a weak D match, TRBD2 (6 bases). Per the germline V gene, CDR1 is SGHRS and CDR2 is YFSETQ. V was clipped by 0 bases and J by 3 bases, with 16 bases between them. The CDR3 is 16 residues long. This chain's CDR3 is CASSLDPGTSNYEQYF. DNA for the CDR3: TGCGCCAGCAGCTTGGATCCCGGGACTTCCAACTACGAGCAGTACTTC.

The rearrangement links TRBV29-1 to TRBJ2-1; 8 bases fit TRBD2. With V trimmed by 6 bases and J by 9 bases, 10 bases remained unmatched. The CDR3 has 13 residues. CDR1 and CDR2 from the germline V gene are SQVTM and ANQGSEA. CDR3 coding DNA: TGCAGCGTCGCCACGGGGGGGCGGGGTGAGCAGTTCTTC. Translated: CSVATGGRGEQFF.

This clonotype was seen more than once but under ten times. This sequence joins TRBV6-5 and TRBJ1-1, with 7 bases identical to TRBD1. The V segment lost 9 bases and the J segment 3 bases; nucleotides outside the gene matches: 19. The CDR3 is made up of 17 amino acids. CDR1 is MNHEY and CDR2 is SVGAGI in the germline V gene. The CDR3 loop is CASSPRTGQRRHTEAFF. The CDR3 DNA reads TGTGCCAGTAGTCCCCGGACAGGTCAACGCCGACACACTGAAGCTTTCTTT.

A single count supports this clonotype. An end of the junction differs from the germline gene, which may be a read error. The chain recombines TRBV5-1 with TRBJ2-7; D gene ambiguous. Looked up from germline, CDR1 is SGHRS and CDR2 is YFSETQ. There are 10 residues in the CDR3. The CDR3 DNA follows: TGCGCCACCAGCTCCTACGAGCAGTACTTC. Encoded protein: CATSSYEQYF.

In its sample, this clonotype was seen many times. The chain recombines TRBV20-1 with TRBJ1-3; 7 bases line up with TRBD1. The CDR3 consists of 14 residues. CDR1 is DFQATT and CDR2 is SNEGSKA in the germline V gene (reference sequence). The V segment lost 5 bases and the J segment 0 bases; nucleotides outside the gene matches: 4. The DNA for the CDR3 is TGCAGTGCTTTAAGGGACAGCTCTGGAAACACCATATATTTT. Protein: CSALRDSSGNTIYF.

This clonotype was seen at least ten times. This CDR3 is CASSWGVGGLRTDTQYF. CDR3 DNA sequence: TGTGCCAGCAGCTGGGGGGTGGGGGGCCTTCGCACAGATACGCAGTATTTT. The chain combines TRBV7-3 with TRBJ2-3; possibly TRBD1 or TRBD2 for D (6 bases each). V was trimmed by 4 bases and J by 1 base, leaving 18 bases between them. Germline V gives CDR1 SGHTA, CDR2 FQGTGA. The CDR3 covers 17 residues.

To note about this clonotype: This clone may be a read error of a much larger clone one base away. This sequence joins TRBV6-1 and TRBJ2-7, with 9 bases lining up with TRBD2. Germline values: CDR1 MNHNS, CDR2 SASEGT. There are 15 residues in the CDR3. The chain's CDR3 is CVSSEVAGATYEQYF. The CDR3 coding sequence is TGTGTCAGCAGTGAAGTAGCGGGGGCCACCTACGAGCAGTACTTC.

Many counts were recorded for this clonotype. This sequence joins TRBV19 and TRBJ1-5; weak D call: TRBD1 (6 bases). This CDR3 spans 17 amino acids. The V and J ends lost 5 bases and 3 bases respectively, with 20 bases between them. Germline assignment: CDR1 LNHDA and CDR2 SQIVND (reference sequence). The CDR3 sequence is CASSPRGASTINQPQHF. In DNA, the CDR3 is TGTGCCAGTAGTCCCAGGGGAGCATCAACAATCAATCAGCCCCAGCATTTT.

For this clonotype: Being one base from a much bigger clone, this may be a read error. The chain has TRBV25-1 and TRBJ1-2, with D maybe TRBD1 (5 bases). The germline V gene encodes CDR1 MGHDK and CDR2 SYGVNS. V was clipped by 4 bases and J by 5 bases, with 20 bases between them. The CDR3 is made up of 16 amino acids. CDR3 nucleotides: TGTGCCAGCAGTGGGGGGAGGGTCCCCCGAAGGTATGGCTACACCTTC. It codes for CASSGGRVPRRYGYTF.

The chain joins TRBV29-1 to TRBJ1-1; maybe TRBD1 (5 bases). In germline, CDR1 is SQVTM, CDR2 ANQGSEA. This CDR3 region has 12 residues. V was cut by 8 bases and J by 0 bases, with 10 bases left in between. For the CDR3, the DNA is TGCAGCTCTGGGGGTATGAACACTGAAGCTTTCTTT. It yields the protein CSSGGMNTEAFF.

The chain couples TRBV25-1 to TRBJ1-6, with 7 positions matching TRBD1. The CDR3 loop spans 15 amino acids. Germline trimming cut 1 base from V and 5 bases from J; bases unmatched to any gene: 2. CDR1 is MGHDK, CDR2 SYGVNS, per germline. The CDR3 protein is CASSELQGDNSPLHF. DNA of the CDR3: TGTGCCAGCAGTGAATTGCAGGGGGATAATTCACCCCTCCACTTT. The variable domain in full, with the rest retrieved from reference TRBV25-1 and TRBJ1-6, is EADIYQTPRYLVIGTGKKITLECSQTMGHDKMYWYQQDPGMELHLIHYSYGVNSTEKGDLSSESTVSRIRTEHFPLTLESARPSHTSQYLCASSELQGDNSPLHFGNGTRLTVT.

The genes are TRBV29-1 and TRBJ1-2; D is possibly TRBD1 (5 bases). CDR3 length: 12 residues. Germline V gene data show CDR1 as SQVTM and CDR2 as ANQGSEA. V was pared by 4 bases and J by 4 bases, with 10 bases between. CDR3 loop: CSVVGAGYGYTF. CDR3 sequence (DNA): TGCAGCGTTGTTGGGGCGGGCTATGGCTACACCTTC.

This clonotype was observed many times. The chain employs TRBV6-1 and TRBJ1-3, with no clear D. The CDR3 consists of 14 residues. In germline, CDR1 is MNHNS, CDR2 SASEGT. Trimming took off 1 base at V and 3 bases at J, with 7 bases between the two ends. The CDR3 coding sequence is TGTGCCAGCAGTGAAGACAGACTTGGAAACACCATATATTTT. It is translated as CASSEDRLGNTIYF.

As concerns this clonotype: Given a much more abundant clone one base away, this may be a read error. The V call is TRBV7-2, the J call TRBJ2-1; possible D gene TRBD1, 6 bases. Germline CDR1 SGHTA, CDR2 FQGNSA. The CDR3 runs to 13 residues. DNA of the CDR3: TGTGCCAACAGCTTAGAAAGGGGGACGGAGCAGTTCTTC. Protein product: CANSLERGTEQFF.

This clonotype showed up just a few times. The V call is TRBV6-4, the J call TRBJ2-5; D tentatively fits TRBD1 or TRBD2 (5 bases each). CDR1 and CDR2 from the germline V gene are MRHNA and SNTAGT. The V end lost 0 bases, the J end lost 2 bases, and 28 bases lay between the germline ends. There are 21 residues in the CDR3. In DNA form, the CDR3 reads TGTGCCAGCAGTGACTCGCCTGGGGCTAGCCGCACCGAGTCATTACAAGAGACCCAGTACTTC. Its protein product is CASSDSPGASRTESLQETQYF.